The 26 T cell receptor beta chains below were found in one sample sequenced in a study of cytomegalovirus exposure and HLA in healthy donors. Amplification used 60 Vbeta primers and 13 Jbeta primers. Here immunoSEQ multiplex PCR was the method, and the copy in TCRdb shows in-frame clones only, minus some. The sample data list tens of thousands of clones. The sequencing sample was made of PBMCs. All receptors come from a man aged 18-30 years in good health and CMV-seropositive.

This chain joins TRBV5-1 and TRBJ2-6; 11 nucleotides match TRBD1. After removal of 3 bases from V and 0 bases from J, the junction contained 2 bases not matched to a gene. The CDR3 consists of 17 residues. Germline lookup yields CDR1 SGHRS and CDR2 YFSETQ. This CDR3 reads CASSWTGGVSGANVLTF. CDR3 coding DNA: TGCGCCAGCAGCTGGACAGGGGGCGTCTCTGGGGCCAACGTCCTGACTTTC.

The V gene is TRBV25-1, the J gene TRBJ2-7; 7 positions agree with TRBD1. The junction had 10 bases not matched to a gene; V was cut back by 3 bases and J by 5 bases. The CDR3 contains 15 residues. Germline assignment: CDR1 MGHDK and CDR2 SYGVNS. The DNA for the CDR3 is TGTGCCAGCAGTGACAAGGGGACAGCGAACAACGAGCAGTACTTC. It is translated as CASSDKGTANNEQYF.

This chain links TRBV5-6 with TRBJ1-5; TRBD1 might be the D (5 bases). CDR3 length equals 14 residues. V lost 0 bases to trimming and J lost 5 bases, with 9 bases between them. Germline assignment: CDR1 SGHDT and CDR2 YYEEEE. CDR3 nucleotides: TGTGCCAGCAGCTTGGGACCGGGGGATCAGCCCCAGCATTTT. Translated, it gives CASSLGPGDQPQHF.

The rearrangement links TRBV11-2 to TRBJ2-1; D ambiguous. Trimming left V 5 bases short and J 3 bases short, with 8 bases between. The length of the CDR3 is 13 residues. Germline lookup yields CDR1 SGHAT and CDR2 FQNNGV. CDR3 residues: CASSPTNYNEQFF. The CDR3 coding sequence is TGTGCCAGCAGCCCCACTAACTACAATGAGCAGTTCTTC.

The chain is built from TRBV11-1 and TRBJ1-1; D is uncertain. The germline CDR1 and CDR2 sequences are SGHAT and FQDESV (reference sequence). The V gene lost 1 base and the J gene lost 1 base, with 10 bases spanning the gap. The CDR3 extends over 15 amino acids. The CDR3 is CASSLETGENTEAFF. CDR3 sequence (DNA): TGTGCCAGCAGCTTAGAAACGGGAGAGAACACTGAAGCTTTCTTT.

The J gene is TRBJ2-7, the V gene TRBV5-1, with D perhaps matching TRBD1 (6 bases). CDR1 and CDR2 from the germline V gene are SGHRS and YFSETQ. The CDR3 is made up of 15 amino acids. Trimming took off 0 bases at V and 5 bases at J, with 15 bases between the two ends. The CDR3 nucleotides read TGCGCCAGCAGCTTGGAAGGGGGTTCCCTTCACGAGCAGTACTTC. It encodes CASSLEGGSLHEQYF.

The chain couples TRBV10-1 to TRBJ2-3; possible D gene TRBD2, 6 bases. Per the germline V gene, CDR1 is WNHNN and CDR2 is SYGVQD (reference sequence). The V and J ends lost 6 bases and 2 bases respectively, with 12 bases between them. This CDR3 comprises 14 residues. The CDR3 spells CASSAGMLTDTQYF. In DNA, the CDR3 is TGCGCCAGCAGCGCGGGGATGCTCACAGATACGCAGTATTTT.

The V and J genes are TRBV28 and TRBJ2-2, with 10 bases lining up with TRBD2. The CDR3 has 18 amino acids. With 3 bases clipped from V and 7 bases from J, the junction kept 14 bases outside the gene matches. Germline V gene data show CDR1 as MDHEN and CDR2 as SYDVKM. The CDR3 DNA sequence: TGTGCCAGCAGTTTTCCTTCTAGCGGGAGAGGGTTGCACGGGGAGCTGTTTTTT. Its translation: CASSFPSSGRGLHGELFF. Complete variable domain (other parts from reference TRBV28 and TRBJ2-2): DVKVTQSSRYLVKRTGEKVFLECVQDMDHENMFWYRQDPGLGLRLIYFSYDVKMKEKGDIPEGYSVSREKKERFSLILESASTNQTSMYLCASSFPSSGRGLHGELFFGEGSRLTVL.

V is TRBV5-1 and J is TRBJ1-5; D uncertain. Trimming pared 0 bases from V and 4 bases from J, leaving 8 bases between. There are 14 residues in the CDR3. Germline CDR1 reads SGHRS; CDR2 reads YFSETQ. The chain's CDR3 is CASSLEGGNQPQHF. In DNA, the CDR3 is TGCGCCAGCAGCTTGGAAGGCGGGAATCAGCCCCAGCATTTT.

The chain links TRBV5-1 to TRBJ2-1, with 10 bases fitting TRBD2. Germline assignment: CDR1 SGHRS and CDR2 YFSETQ. V lost 4 bases, J lost 8 bases, and 9 bases stayed unmatched. This CDR3 contains 15 residues. DNA for the CDR3: TGCGCCAGCAGCCCAGAGCGGGAGGGGTGGGATGAGCAGTTCTTC. Encoded protein: CASSPEREGWDEQFF. Complete variable domain (other parts from reference TRBV5-1 and TRBJ2-1): KAGVTQTPRYLIKTRGQQVTLSCSPISGHRSVSWYQQTPGQGLQFLFEYFSETQRNKGNFPGRFSGRQFSNSRSEMNVSTLELGDSALYLCASSPEREGWDEQFFGPGTRLTVL.

The chain carries TRBV6-5 and TRBJ2-3; the D gene is possibly TRBD2 (6 bases). There are 14 residues in the CDR3. Germline V gene sequence: CDR1 MNHEY, CDR2 SVGAGI. V lost 2 bases, J lost 3 bases, and 9 bases lay in between. The CDR3 nucleotides read TGTGCCAGCAGTTACCGGGACTTGACAGATACGCAGTATTTT. Amino acids: CASSYRDLTDTQYF.

The rearrangement joins TRBV5-6 to TRBJ2-7; 14 bases match TRBD2. Germline assignment: CDR1 SGHDT and CDR2 YYEEEE. The junction had 5 bases not matched to a gene; V was cut back by 4 bases and J by 2 bases. The CDR3 length is 16 residues. The CDR3 sequence is CASSPTGLAGAYEQYF. Written as DNA, the CDR3 is TGTGCCAGCAGCCCCACGGGACTAGCGGGAGCCTACGAGCAGTACTTC.

As concerns this clone: At the DNA level, this CDR3 is encoded by other sequences in the same sample as well. The V call is TRBV18, the J call TRBJ1-1; TRBD1 might be the D (5 bases). Trimming pared 5 bases from V and 5 bases from J, leaving 9 bases between. The CDR3 is made up of 12 amino acids. The germline V gene encodes CDR1 KGHSH and CDR2 LQKENI. The DNA of the CDR3 is TGTGCCAGCTCAGCCCAGGGTACTGAAGCTTTCTTT. The encoded protein is CASSAQGTEAFF.

Turning to this clone: This specimen includes other DNA sequences encoding the same CDR3. This chain uses TRBV30 with TRBJ1-1; D unclear. The ends were cut back, 2 bases at V and 11 bases at J, with 21 bases in the middle. Germline V CDR1 and CDR2: GTSNPN, SVGIG (reference sequence). This CDR3 contains 14 residues. The CDR3 sequence is CAWSPHGGSRWAFF. DNA for the CDR3: TGTGCCTGGAGTCCACACGGCGGGTCCAGATGGGCTTTCTTT.

CDR3 nucleotides: TGTGCCAGCAGTGAATATGGTGTGGAGTATGGCTACACCTTC. This gives the protein CASSEYGVEYGYTF. The chain uses TRBV6-1 and TRBJ1-2, with D unclear. CDR3 length: 14 amino acids. From germline, CDR1 is MNHNS and CDR2 SASEGT. V gave up 2 bases and J gave up 5 bases, with 12 bases separating them.

The rearrangement uses TRBV28 and TRBJ1-2, with 7 bases fitting TRBD1. This CDR3 is built from 13 residues. The V and J ends lost 8 bases and 0 bases, in that order; junction bases with no gene match: 3. The germline V gene encodes CDR1 MDHEN and CDR2 SYDVKM. The CDR3 region has the DNA TGTGCCAGCGTTACAGGGGCTAACTATGGCTACACCTTC. Translated, it gives CASVTGANYGYTF.

The rearrangement links TRBV27 to TRBJ2-3; 9 nucleotides match TRBD2. The CDR3 sequence is 14 residues long. Per germline, CDR1 MNHEY and CDR2 SMNVEV (reference sequence). With V trimmed by 4 bases and J by 6 bases, 5 bases remained unmatched. CDR3: CASSSGLALDTQYF. The CDR3, as DNA: TGTGCCAGCAGTTCGGGACTAGCTCTGGATACGCAGTATTTT.

V is TRBV29-1 and J is TRBJ2-5; weak D call: TRBD2 (6 bases). The J call may be wrong; the DNA end is better matched by TRBJ2-7. The germline V gene encodes CDR1 SQVTM and CDR2 ANQGSEA. The CDR3 contains 11 residues. Written as DNA, the CDR3 is TGCAGCGTCCGCGGGATCTACGAGCAGTACTTC. Translated: CSVRGIYEQYF.

The chain recombines TRBV7-8 with TRBJ2-2; 8 bases fit TRBD2. Looked up from germline, CDR1 is SGHVS and CDR2 is FQNEAQ. The CDR3 extends over 15 amino acids. J lost 4 bases, V lost 3 bases, and 4 bases had no gene match. CDR3 DNA: TGTGCCAGCAGCTTTGGGACTAGAGGCACCGGGGAGCTGTTTTTT. Translated: CASSFGTRGTGELFF.

The V and J genes are TRBV29-1 and TRBJ1-2; 7 bases align to TRBD1. Germline CDR1 is SQVTM and CDR2 is ANQGSEA. The CDR3 has 16 amino acids. V lost 6 bases, J lost 5 bases, and 18 bases stayed unmatched. CDR3 nucleotide sequence: TGCAGCGTACCCGGGACAGCGAGTATCGAAGGGTATGGCTACACCTTC. Its protein product is CSVPGTASIEGYGYTF.

V is TRBV5-1 and J is TRBJ2-3; TRBD2 agrees at 8 bases. From germline, CDR1 is SGHRS and CDR2 YFSETQ. This CDR3 comprises 14 residues. J gave up 4 bases and V 3 bases, and 4 bases lay outside the gene matches. The CDR3 protein is CASSSGTRADTQYF. DNA for the CDR3: TGCGCCAGCAGCTCCGGGACTAGGGCAGATACGCAGTATTTT.

The gene calls are TRBV29-1 and TRBJ2-3, with D possibly TRBD2 on 6 matching bases. CDR3 length equals 15 residues. V lost 4 bases to trimming and J lost 3 bases, with 17 bases between them. Germline V gives CDR1 SQVTM, CDR2 ANQGSEA. CDR3 DNA: TGCAGCGTTGGCTTGAGGGAGGTCGGAACAGATACGCAGTATTTT. This gives the protein CSVGLREVGTDTQYF.

The gene calls are TRBV4-2 and TRBJ2-7, with D hard to call. CDR3 length: 14 amino acids. Trimming shortened V by 1 base and J by 3 bases, and 10 bases separated the two germline ends. Germline CDR1 is LGHNA and CDR2 is YNFKEQ. The CDR3: CASSQVAENYEQYF. The CDR3 nucleotides read TGTGCCAGCAGCCAAGTTGCGGAAAACTACGAGCAGTACTTC.

V gene TRBV7-9 combines with J gene TRBJ2-5; 10 bases align to TRBD1. Germline trimming cut 5 bases from V and 4 bases from J; bases unmatched to any gene: 4. This CDR3 comprises 14 residues. Per germline, CDR1 SEHNR and CDR2 FQNEAQ (reference sequence). The CDR3 loop is CASSRGQGGETQYF. For the CDR3, the DNA is TGTGCCAGCAGCAGAGGACAGGGGGGAGAGACCCAGTACTTC.

J is TRBJ2-1 and V is TRBV4-1; D might be TRBD2 (6 bases). Germline V gene lookup returns CDR1 MGHRA and CDR2 YSYEKL. V lost 0 bases to trimming and J lost 3 bases, with 18 bases between them. The CDR3 loop spans 18 amino acids. The CDR3: CASSQEPSERVLYNEQFF. The CDR3 DNA reads TGCGCCAGCAGCCAAGAGCCTAGCGAGCGGGTACTCTACAATGAGCAGTTCTTC.

The rearrangement uses TRBV27 and TRBJ2-2; 8 positions agree with TRBD1. Unmatched junction bases numbered 7, after V lost 3 bases and J lost 7 bases. The V gene's germline CDR1 is MNHEY and CDR2 SMNVEV (reference sequence). The CDR3 is 15 amino acids. CDR3 in amino acids: CASSFTRGHNGELFF. In DNA, the CDR3 is TGTGCCAGCAGTTTCACCAGGGGGCATAACGGGGAGCTGTTTTTT.